This T cell receptor (beta chain) was captured in a study of blood T cell repertoires in COVID-19. About the research overall: Whether acute or convalescent, the COVID-19 samples came from the United States, Italy and Spain. T cells, B-cell-depleted T cells, or PBMCs provided the cDNA or gDNA that served as material.

In the original processing: Reference gene primer amplification yielded estimated nucleated cell counts. Sequencing was performed with immunoSEQ multiplex PCR; in TCRdb, only in-frame clones are kept and a portion is missing. That table gives V, J and clone size, and the DNA gave D and trimming. Of about 480,000 clones listed, around 88% were seen once; the top ten hold around 4.4%. The receptor was isolated from a woman aged 30 to 39 with acute or convalescent COVID-19. The sample was peripheral blood.

DNA for the CDR3: TGTGCCAGCAGCTTAGAAGGGAGATACCAGCCCCAGCATTTT. Translating gives CASSLEGRYQPQHF. The chain joins TRBV7-9 to TRBJ1-5; D ambiguous. The length of the CDR3 is 14 residues. V lost 1 base, J lost 7 bases, and 11 bases lay in between. Germline-derived CDR1 and CDR2 are SEHNR and FQNEAQ (reference sequence).